A selection of T cell receptor beta chains follows, all from one sample in a study of regulatory T cells in long-lasting Graves disease. TCRdb recomputed calls from the multiplex PCR reads with MiXCR, one row per CDR3 protein. The table shows roughly 490,000 distinct CDR3 sequences, with roughly 23% occurring only once. Source: peripheral blood mononuclear cells (PBMCs), taken when the disease was refractory, from a patient treated with antithyroid drugs. The receptors originated from a female donor with Graves disease. CDR3s include the opening cysteine and the closing phenylalanine or tryptophan. Each record gives: J gene, clone size, V gene, D gene, CDR3 DNA, CDR3 protein. D genes are given only for firm matches. Expanded clones are given a class, and other clones once, few, many or no size at all.

TRBJ1-4,many,TRBV7-3,.,TGTGCCAGCAGTCCCGGGGGAGGGGCGAACGAAAAACTGTTTTTT,CASSPGGGANEKLFF
TRBJ1-5,many,TRBV12-3/TRBV12-4,.,TGTGCCAGCAGTTTATTGGGTGCAGGGCAGCCCCAGCATTTT,CASSLLGAGQPQHF
TRBJ2-2,many,TRBV7-2,.,TGTGCCAGCAGCGGCGGGACCCTTAACGGGGAGCTGTTTTTT,CASSGGTLNGELFF
TRBJ2-2,few,TRBV6-1,.,TGTGCCAGCAGCCCCCCCGGGTCCAACACCGGGGAGCTGTTTTTT,CASSPPGSNTGELFF
TRBJ1-5,.,TRBV12-3/TRBV12-4,.,TGTGCCAGCAGGGGGACGGGTCCTCCCGGCTTT,CASRGTGPPGF
TRBJ1-3,.,TRBV30,.,TGTGCCTGGAGTGTAGGCGGTGGAAACACCATATATTTT,CAWSVGGGNTIYF
TRBJ2-7,many,TRBV11-2,.,TGTGCCAGCAGGCCGACTAGTCACGAGCAGTACTTC,CASRPTSHEQYF
TRBJ1-5,many,TRBV28,.,TGTGCCAGCAGTTTATATACGGTCCAGCCCCAGCATTTT,CASSLYTVQPQHF
TRBJ2-7,many,TRBV10-1,.,TGCGCCAGCAGTGATCGGTACGAGCAGTACTTC,CASSDRYEQYF
TRBJ2-1,.,TRBV28,TRBD2,TGTGCCAGCAGTTCGGCCGCCGCTAGCGGGAGTTACAATGAGCAGTTCTTC,CASSSAAASGSYNEQFF
TRBJ1-5,.,TRBV28,TRBD1,TGTGCCAGCAGTGACCCCGGGACAGGTGTCTTCAATCAGCCCCAGCATTTT,CASSDPGTGVFNQPQHF
TRBJ2-7,many,TRBV6-5,.,TGTGCCAGCAGTTACACGCCTAGCACTAACGAGCAGTACTTC,CASSYTPSTNEQYF
TRBJ1-2,many,TRBV7-8,.,TGTGCCAGCAGCCCGGAGTGGGAGACTAACTATGGCTACACCTTC,CASSPEWETNYGYTF
TRBJ1-5,many,TRBV2,.,TGTGCCAGCAGTGATCGACAGTATAGCAATCAGCCCCAGCATTTT,CASSDRQYSNQPQHF
TRBJ1-4,few,TRBV3-1,.,TGTGCCAGCAGCCAAGCGATGGCTAATGAAAAACTGTTTTTT,CASSQAMANEKLFF
TRBJ1-1,.,TRBV5-8,TRBD1,TGTGCCAGCAGCGAGGACAGGGATGGGAAAGCTTTCTTT,CASSEDRDGKAFF
TRBJ1-6,.,TRBV4-3,.,TGCGCCAGCAGCCAAGATGGGAGGAATTCACCCCTCCACTTT,CASSQDGRNSPLHF
TRBJ1-3,.,TRBV30,.,TGTGCCCGGAGCGGGCTCGGAAACACCATGTATTTT,CARSGLGNTMYF
TRBJ1-3,.,TRBV7-2,TRBD1,TGTGCCAGCAGCTTACAGGGGGGTGGAAACACCATATATTTT,CASSLQGGGNTIYF
TRBJ2-5,.,TRBV9,TRBD1,TGTGCCAGCAGCGGAAGGCTGGACGACAGGGCGACGGAGACCCAGTACTTC,CASSGRLDDRATETQYF
TRBJ1-5,many,TRBV19,.,TGTGCCAGTATCGGAGGGGGGTATCAGCCCCAGCATTTT,CASIGGGYQPQHF
TRBJ1-5,.,TRBV29-1,.,TGCAGCGTTGCGCAGGGCAATCAGCCCCAGCATTTT,CSVAQGNQPQHF
TRBJ1-1,few,TRBV30,.,TGTGCCTGGAGTGTACGAGCAAACACTGAAGCTTTCTTT,CAWSVRANTEAFF
TRBJ2-1,.,TRBV14,.,TGTGCCAGCAGCCAATCATCCTTTGAGCAGTTCTTC,CASSQSSFEQFF
TRBJ1-1,.,TRBV19,TRBD1,TGTGCCAGTCGCCCGACAGGGATGAGTACTGAAGCTTTCTTT,CASRPTGMSTEAFF
TRBJ2-7,.,TRBV28,.,TGTGCCAGCAGTGGTGCGGGAAGTAGAAGGGACGAGCAGTACTTC,CASSGAGSRRDEQYF
TRBJ1-5,.,TRBV28,.,TGTGCCAGCACCCTAGTGGGGGTGAATCAGCCCCAGCATTTT,CASTLVGVNQPQHF
TRBJ1-5,many,TRBV27,TRBD1,TGTGCCAGCAGTATTGACAGGGGTTTTCAGCCCCAGCATTTT,CASSIDRGFQPQHF
TRBJ2-2,many,TRBV12-5,TRBD1,TGTGCTAGTGGTTTGCTGACAGGGCGGAGAAACACCGGGGAGCTGTTTTTT,CASGLLTGRRNTGELFF
TRBJ2-5,.,TRBV7-2,.,TGTGCCAGCAGCTTAGCGGCGGGTTTGGGAGAGACCCAGTACTTC,CASSLAAGLGETQYF
TRBJ1-5,few,TRBV7-3,.,TGTGCCAGCAGCTTTAGCTCAACCTCGCCCCAGCATTTT,CASSFSSTSPQHF
TRBJ2-1,.,TRBV24-1,.,TGTGCCACCAGTGATTTTTTAAATGAGCAGTTCTTC,CATSDFLNEQFF
TRBJ1-1,few,TRBV7-2,.,TGTGCCAGCAGCTTAGGGTGGGGCGGTGAATCTGAAGCTTTCTTT,CASSLGWGGESEAFF
TRBJ2-5,many,TRBV6-1,TRBD2,TGTGCCAGCAGACCACAGCTAGCGGAAGAGACCCAGTACTTC,CASRPQLAEETQYF
TRBJ1-1,.,TRBV30,.,TGTGCCTGGAGTTTACGTGGCGCTGAAGCTTTCTTT,CAWSLRGAEAFF
TRBJ2-5,many,TRBV6-5,.,TGTGCCAGCAGTTACTCCAGACTCCTCCAAGAGACCCAGTACTTC,CASSYSRLLQETQYF
TRBJ2-3,.,TRBV11-2,.,TGTGCCAGCAGCTTGGTGTCGGCCAACACAGATACGCAGTATTTT,CASSLVSANTDTQYF
TRBJ2-5,many,TRBV28,TRBD1,TGTGCCAGCAGGGGACAGCCAGAGACCCAGTACTTC,CASRGQPETQYF
TRBJ2-5,many,TRBV7-2,.,TGTGCCAGCAGCCGGAACGGAGGGTTCCAAGAGACCCAGTACTTC,CASSRNGGFQETQYF
TRBJ1-1,.,TRBV5-1,.,TGCGCCAGCAGCCTTCTGGCGACAACTGAAGCTTTCTTT,CASSLLATTEAFF
TRBJ1-4,many,TRBV14,.,TGTGCCAGCAGCCAAGCCGACGTGGGTGAAAAACTGTTTTTT,CASSQADVGEKLFF
TRBJ1-2,many,TRBV12-3/TRBV12-4,.,TGTGCCAGCAGTTTAGGGAACCAGGATCTCTACTATGGCTACACCTTC,CASSLGNQDLYYGYTF
TRBJ2-7,.,TRBV20-1,.,TGCAGTACAAATCGTCAGAGCTCCTACGAGCAGTACTTC,CSTNRQSSYEQYF
TRBJ1-2,many,TRBV6-5,.,TGTGCCAGCAGTTACTCGATAGGGTATCCCTATGGCTACACCTTC,CASSYSIGYPYGYTF
TRBJ1-2,few,TRBV6-5,.,TGTGCCAGCAGTTACTCGATGACTAGCTATGGCTACACCTTC,CASSYSMTSYGYTF
TRBJ1-5,many,TRBV20-1,.,TGCAGTGCTAGTACAGCTAATCAGCCCCAGCATTTT,CSASTANQPQHF
TRBJ2-1,.,TRBV29-1,.,TGCAGCGTCCCACAGGGCTACAATGAGCAGTTCTTC,CSVPQGYNEQFF
TRBJ2-2,few,TRBV28,.,TGTGCCAGCAGCTCTCTAGTAACGAACACCGGGGAGCTGTTTTTT,CASSSLVTNTGELFF
TRBJ1-1,many,TRBV6-2/TRBV6-3,.,TGTGCCAGCATTCTAGGACGGGCTTTTGGAGAAACTGAAGCTTTCTTT,CASILGRAFGETEAFF
TRBJ1-1,few,TRBV7-2,.,TGTGCCAGCAGCTTCGGTATGTTTTGGGACCCCCGAAATGAAGCTTTCTTT,CASSFGMFWDPRNEAFF
TRBJ1-1,many,TRBV29-1,TRBD1,TGCAGCGCCGAGACAGGGGCAGACACTGAAGCTTTCTTT,CSAETGADTEAFF
TRBJ1-2,many,TRBV6-1,.,TGTGCCAGCAGTGAAGGGCAGGGCCTCTATGGCTACACCTTC,CASSEGQGLYGYTF
TRBJ2-1,few,TRBV30,TRBD2,TGTGCCTGGAGTGTACCGGGAGGAGTGGAAGAGCAGTTCTTC,CAWSVPGGVEEQFF
TRBJ2-5,many,TRBV27,TRBD1,TGTGCCAGCGGGACAGGGGCAGAGACCCAGTACTTC,CASGTGAETQYF
TRBJ2-7,.,TRBV29-1,.,TGCAGCGTTAGCCACAGCGTATCCTACGAGCAGTACTTC,CSVSHSVSYEQYF
TRBJ1-1,many,TRBV28,.,TGTGCCAGCACCTCCCACGCTGAAGCTTTCTTT,CASTSHAEAFF